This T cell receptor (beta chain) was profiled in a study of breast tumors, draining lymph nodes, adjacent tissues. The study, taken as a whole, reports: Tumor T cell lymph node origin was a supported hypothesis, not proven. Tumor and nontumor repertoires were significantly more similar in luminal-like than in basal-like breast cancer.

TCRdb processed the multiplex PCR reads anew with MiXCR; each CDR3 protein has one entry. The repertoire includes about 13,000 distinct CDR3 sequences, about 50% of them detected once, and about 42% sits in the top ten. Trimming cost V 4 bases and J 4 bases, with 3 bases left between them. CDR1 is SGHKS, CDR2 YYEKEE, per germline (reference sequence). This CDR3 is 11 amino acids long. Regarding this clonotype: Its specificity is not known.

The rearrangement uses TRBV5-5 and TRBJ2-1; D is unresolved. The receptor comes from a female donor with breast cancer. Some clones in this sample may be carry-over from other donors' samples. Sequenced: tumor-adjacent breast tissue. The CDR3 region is CASSIYNEQFF. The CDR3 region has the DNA TGTGCCAGCAGCATATACAATGAGCAGTTCTTC.